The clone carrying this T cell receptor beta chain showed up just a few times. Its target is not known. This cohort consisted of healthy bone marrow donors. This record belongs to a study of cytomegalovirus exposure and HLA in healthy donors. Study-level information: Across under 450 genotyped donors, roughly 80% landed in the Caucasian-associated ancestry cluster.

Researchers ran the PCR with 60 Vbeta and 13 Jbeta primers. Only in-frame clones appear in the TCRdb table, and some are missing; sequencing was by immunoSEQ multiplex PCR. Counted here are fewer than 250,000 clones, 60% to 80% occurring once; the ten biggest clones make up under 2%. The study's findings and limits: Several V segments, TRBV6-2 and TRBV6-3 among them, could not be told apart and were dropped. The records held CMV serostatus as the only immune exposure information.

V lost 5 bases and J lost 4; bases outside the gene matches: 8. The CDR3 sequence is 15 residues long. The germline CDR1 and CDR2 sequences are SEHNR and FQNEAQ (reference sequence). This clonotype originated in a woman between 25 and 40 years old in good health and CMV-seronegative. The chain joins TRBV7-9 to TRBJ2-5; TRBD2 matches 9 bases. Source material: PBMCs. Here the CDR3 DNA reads TGTGCCAGCAGCCCGGCGGGGGGGCCAGGAGAGACCCAGTACTTC. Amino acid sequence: CASSPAGGPGETQYF.